This passage covers 28 T cell receptor beta chains from one sample sequenced in a study of cytomegalovirus exposure and HLA in healthy donors. In the PCR, 60 Vbeta and 13 Jbeta primers were used. Sequencing used immunoSEQ multiplex PCR; TCRdb keeps in-frame clones, though not all of them. The data contain under 150,000 clones, 9.5% of them singletons. The sequenced material came from PBMCs. These receptors were taken from a man in his thirties or forties in good health and CMV-seronegative.

V and J are TRBV5-4 and TRBJ2-7, with 9 bases aligning to TRBD1. With V trimmed by 3 bases and J by 1 base, 2 bases remained unmatched. The CDR3 has 14 residues. CDR1 SGHNT and CDR2 YYREEE come from the germline V gene (reference sequence). CDR3: CASSSGQGSYEQYF. In DNA form, the CDR3 reads TGTGCCAGCAGCTCTGGACAGGGGTCCTACGAGCAGTACTTC. Combining the CDR3 with reference TRBV5-4 and TRBJ2-7 gives the whole variable domain ETGVTQSPTHLIKTRGQQVTLRCSSQSGHNTVSWYQQALGQGPQFIFQYYREEENGRGNFPPRFSGLQFPNYSSELNVNALELDDSALYLCASSSGQGSYEQYFGPGTRLTVT.

V and J are TRBV28 and TRBJ2-7, with D uncertain. The germline V gene encodes CDR1 MDHEN and CDR2 SYDVKM. Trimming pared 10 bases from V and 0 bases from J, leaving 13 bases between. The length of the CDR3 is 13 residues. CDR3 sequence reads: CAIFDKSSYEQYF. In DNA form, the CDR3 reads TGTGCCATCTTTGACAAAAGCTCCTACGAGCAGTACTTC.

The chain has TRBV11-2 and TRBJ2-1, with 12 bases matching TRBD2. V lost 2 bases and J lost 3; bases outside the gene matches: 5. The CDR3 extends over 17 amino acids. Germline V CDR1 and CDR2: SGHAT, FQNNGV. This chain's CDR3 is CASSLRLAGVDYNEQFF. The CDR3 DNA follows: TGTGCCAGCAGCTTACGACTAGCGGGAGTGGACTACAATGAGCAGTTCTTC.

Written as DNA, the CDR3 is TGTGCCAGCAGGTCTAGCCTCGGGGGGAACACTGAAGCTTTCTTT. This translates into CASRSSLGGNTEAFF. This chain connects TRBV5-4 to TRBJ1-1, with D perhaps matching TRBD1 (5 bases). Germline lookup yields CDR1 SGHNT and CDR2 YYREEE (reference sequence). The CDR3 totals 15 residues. V was clipped by 5 bases and J by 1 base, with 15 bases between them.

The chain carries TRBV7-2 and TRBJ2-7; 8 nucleotides match TRBD1. Germline trimming cut 5 bases from V and 3 bases from J; bases unmatched to any gene: 6. The CDR3 consists of 14 residues. Germline V gives CDR1 SGHTA, CDR2 FQGNSA. In nucleotides, the CDR3 is TGTGCCAGCAGCGCGGGACAGGCGAACTACGAGCAGTACTTC. Encoded protein: CASSAGQANYEQYF.

The chain employs TRBV11-3 and TRBJ1-2, with D perhaps TRBD1 (6 bases). V was pared by 0 bases and J by 2 bases, with 10 bases between. CDR3 length equals 15 residues. Germline-derived CDR1 and CDR2 are SGHNT and YENEEA. CDR3 DNA: TGTGCCAGCAGCTTAGATGGCCAGGGGAACTATGGCTACACCTTC. Protein product: CASSLDGQGNYGYTF.

This clone was observed a handful of times. The chain couples TRBV6-1 to TRBJ2-3, with D possibly being TRBD1 (5 bases). Trimming removed 2 bases from V and 4 bases from J, with 16 bases in between. This CDR3 has 16 residues. Germline CDR1 MNHNS, CDR2 SASEGT. DNA for the CDR3: TGTGCCAGCAGTGAACATTCGGCAGGGAAGGCAGATACGCAGTATTTT. Translation gives CASSEHSAGKADTQYF.

This chain joins TRBV7-2 and TRBJ2-7, with 9 nucleotides matching TRBD1. The V and J ends lost 0 bases and 4 bases, in that order; junction bases with no gene match: 4. Germline CDR1 reads SGHTA; CDR2 reads FQGNSA. This CDR3 contains 15 residues. CDR3 sequence reads: CASSLAGTGWYEQYF. The CDR3 nucleotides are TGTGCCAGCAGCTTAGCCGGGACAGGGTGGTACGAGCAGTACTTC.

This clone was observed a few times. This rearrangement joins TRBV2 to TRBJ1-5, with D unresolved. CDR1 and CDR2 from the germline V gene are SNHLY and FYNNEI. The CDR3 covers 14 residues. V lost 4 bases and J lost 4, with 11 bases in between. The CDR3 nucleotides read TGTGCCAGCAGTGGTGGTGGAGGGAATCAGCCCCAGCATTTT. Its translation: CASSGGGGNQPQHF.

This clone was observed a few times. The CDR3 DNA follows: TGCGCCAGCAGCAAACTGGACAGAGCGGACTACGAGCAGTACTTC. It specifies CASSKLDRADYEQYF. The genes are TRBV4-3 and TRBJ2-7, with D perhaps TRBD1 (6 bases). Germline V CDR1 and CDR2: LGHNA, YSLEER. The CDR3 has 15 amino acids. V dropped 5 bases and J dropped 3 bases, with 17 bases sitting between them.

The chain links TRBV6-6 to TRBJ2-7; D may be TRBD1 (5 bases). CDR3 size: 14 residues. V gave up 2 bases and J gave up 6 bases, with 14 bases separating them. Germline V gene lookup returns CDR1 MNHNY and CDR2 SVGAGI (reference sequence). This CDR3 is CASSYDQGGLEQYF. Here the CDR3 DNA reads TGTGCCAGCAGTTACGACCAGGGCGGTCTCGAGCAGTACTTC.

The V gene is TRBV27, the J gene TRBJ1-2; no clear D. This CDR3 comprises 13 residues. In germline, CDR1 is MNHEY, CDR2 SMNVEV (reference sequence). Deletions cut 5 bases from V and 4 bases from J, with 11 bases between. The CDR3 region has the DNA TGTGCCAGCAGTCCCGACCCGGGCTATGGCTACACCTTC. This translates into CASSPDPGYGYTF.

The chain uses TRBV19 and TRBJ2-7; TRBD1 agrees at 10 bases. Germline trimming cut 7 bases from V and 2 bases from J; bases unmatched to any gene: 8. CDR1 LNHDA and CDR2 SQIVND come from the germline V gene (reference sequence). The CDR3 consists of 15 residues. CDR3 sequence (DNA): TGTGCCAGTACCATAAATGACAGGGGGCCCTACGAGCAGTACTTC. Its protein is CASTINDRGPYEQYF.

J is TRBJ2-7 and V is TRBV11-3, with D uncertain. CDR1 is SGHNT and CDR2 is YENEEA in the germline V gene. The CDR3 covers 12 residues. V was trimmed by 5 bases and J by 4 bases, leaving 9 bases between them. Here the CDR3 DNA reads TGTGCCAGCAGCCTAAACAGATACGAGCAGTACTTC. Protein: CASSLNRYEQYF.

The chain carries TRBV11-2 and TRBJ2-3; D may be TRBD1 (5 bases). This CDR3 has 16 residues. Per germline, CDR1 SGHAT and CDR2 FQNNGV. Trimming pared 3 bases from V and 0 bases from J, leaving 13 bases between. DNA of the CDR3: TGTGCCAGCAGCTTTAGACAGATTACTAGCACAGATACGCAGTATTTT. It encodes CASSFRQITSTDTQYF. The variable domain in full, completed from reference TRBV11-2 and TRBJ2-3, reads EAGVAQSPRYKIIEKRQSVAFWCNPISGHATLYWYQQILGQGPKLLIQFQNNGVVDDSQLPKDRFSAERLKGVDSTLKIQPAKLEDSAVYLCASSFRQITSTDTQYFGPGTRLTVL.

This clone showed up just a few times. The chain employs TRBV13 and TRBJ2-5; D possibly corresponds to TRBD2 (7 bases). V was shortened by 4 bases and J by 5 bases, with 14 bases between the two germline ends. CDR1 and CDR2 from the germline V gene are PRHDT and FYEKMQ (reference sequence). The CDR3 spans 14 residues. This CDR3 is CASSSQGGEETQYF. Here the CDR3 DNA reads TGTGCCAGCAGCTCACAGGGAGGGGAGGAGACCCAGTACTTC.

The CDR3 DNA reads TGTGCCAGCAGCTTACTAGCGGGAGCAGATACGCAGTATTTT. Translated: CASSLLAGADTQYF. The chain recombines TRBV7-9 with TRBJ2-3; 10 nucleotides match TRBD2. The CDR3 is 14 amino acids. CDR1 is SEHNR and CDR2 is FQNEAQ in the germline V gene (reference sequence). Unmatched junction bases numbered 0, after V lost 2 bases and J lost 4 bases.

There are a few counts of this clone. The chain joins TRBV19 to TRBJ2-1; no clear D. CDR1 and CDR2 from the germline V gene are LNHDA and SQIVND (reference sequence). The CDR3 covers 19 residues. V was cut by 0 bases and J by 3 bases, with 21 bases left in between. The CDR3 nucleotides are TGTGCCAGTAGTATAGAAATTACCATACGGGTCTCTGGCTACAATGAGCAGTTCTTC. It yields the protein CASSIEITIRVSGYNEQFF.

The chain combines TRBV19 with TRBJ1-1; 10 nucleotides agree with TRBD1. V lost 6 bases to trimming and J lost 6 bases; unmatched junction nucleotides: 7. This CDR3 spans 14 amino acids. Germline V gene data show CDR1 as LNHDA and CDR2 as SQIVND (reference sequence). CDR3 DNA sequence: TGTGCCAGTAGGCCGGACAGGGGGAGGGCTGAAGCTTTCTTT. It yields the protein CASRPDRGRAEAFF.

This clone was counted only a few times. V is TRBV28 and J is TRBJ1-1, with 10 positions matching TRBD1. The V segment lost 3 bases and the J segment 5 bases; nucleotides outside the gene matches: 6. This CDR3 has 15 amino acids. Per germline, CDR1 MDHEN and CDR2 SYDVKM. The CDR3 region is CASSLTGGGGTEAFF. CDR3 nucleotides: TGTGCCAGCAGTTTGACAGGGGGCGGAGGTACTGAAGCTTTCTTT.

The chain employs TRBV7-2 and TRBJ1-1, with D perhaps TRBD1 (5 bases). V was shortened by 6 bases and J by 2 bases, with 10 bases between the two germline ends. The CDR3 spans 13 residues. CDR1 SGHTA and CDR2 FQGNSA come from the germline V gene. For the CDR3, the DNA is TGTGCCAGCAGTTCCAGGGTAAACACTGAAGCTTTCTTT. Encoded protein: CASSSRVNTEAFF.

This clone was picked up a small number of times. The J gene is TRBJ2-3, the V gene TRBV6-1, with TRBD1 matching 11 bases. This CDR3 has 14 residues. The germline V gene encodes CDR1 MNHNS and CDR2 SASEGT. The junction had 0 bases not matched to a gene; V was cut back by 3 bases and J by 4 bases. CDR3 DNA: TGTGCCAGCAGTGAGGACAGGGGGCCAGATACGCAGTATTTT. Translated: CASSEDRGPDTQYF.

The V and J genes are TRBV5-4 and TRBJ2-7, with D perhaps matching TRBD1 (5 bases). V was trimmed by 0 bases and J by 3 bases, leaving 13 bases between them. Germline CDR1 reads SGHNT; CDR2 reads YYREEE (reference sequence). This CDR3 region has 15 residues. Here the CDR3 reads CASSLARQGVYEQYF. CDR3 DNA sequence: TGTGCCAGCAGCTTGGCCCGCCAAGGGGTCTACGAGCAGTACTTC.

This clone was detected only a few times. V and J are TRBV2 and TRBJ2-3; 9 bases map to TRBD2. The CDR3 loop spans 16 amino acids. J gave up 2 bases and V 6 bases, and 9 bases lay outside the gene matches. Germline lookup yields CDR1 SNHLY and CDR2 FYNNEI. This CDR3 is CASRGAEREATDTQYF. CDR3 coding DNA: TGTGCCAGCAGGGGGGCGGAGCGGGAGGCCACAGATACGCAGTATTTT.

This clone was picked up many times. This rearrangement joins TRBV5-1 to TRBJ2-1; TRBD1 might be the D (5 bases). V was trimmed by 3 bases and J by 5 bases, leaving 12 bases between them. Looked up from germline, CDR1 is SGHRS and CDR2 is YFSETQ. The CDR3 totals 14 residues. CDR3 DNA: TGCGCCAGCAGCTCGTGGGGCAGAGACAATGAGCAGTTCTTC. Its protein product is CASSSWGRDNEQFF.

This clone turned up a few times. V and J are TRBV2 and TRBJ1-4, with 10 bases that match TRBD1. This CDR3 is built from 15 residues. CDR1 and CDR2 from the germline V gene are SNHLY and FYNNEI. The J segment lost 4 bases and the V segment lost 4 bases, leaving 3 bases of the junction unmatched. In nucleotides, the CDR3 is TGTGCCAGCAGTGTGCGGACAGGGGGTAATGAAAAACTGTTTTTT. Protein: CASSVRTGGNEKLFF.

This clone came up a few times. The rearrangement uses TRBV27 and TRBJ2-1, with D possibly matching TRBD2 (5 bases). Germline lookup yields CDR1 MNHEY and CDR2 SMNVEV (reference sequence). The V gene lost 7 bases and the J gene lost 5 bases, with 18 bases spanning the gap. There are 15 residues in the CDR3. As DNA, the CDR3 is TGTGCCAGCACCGATCCGAGCGGAGCTAACAATGAGCAGTTCTTC. Residues: CASTDPSGANNEQFF.

This rearrangement joins TRBV10-3 to TRBJ2-1; TRBD2 matches at 7 bases. J gave up 4 bases and V 0 bases, and 6 bases lay outside the gene matches. This CDR3 region has 16 residues. CDR1 is ENHRY and CDR2 is SYGVKD in the germline V gene. The CDR3 sequence is CAISESTGGLYNEQFF. Here the CDR3 DNA reads TGTGCCATCAGTGAGTCGACGGGGGGACTGTACAATGAGCAGTTCTTC.